This is a list of T cell receptor beta chains from one sample in a study of CD8 T cells in Susac syndrome. One entry per CDR3 protein results from TCRdb running MiXCR on the immunoSEQ multiplex PCR reads. The top ten hold around 0.1% of the sample, which has approximately 180,000 distinct CDR3 sequences, roughly 94% seen once. The material sequenced was CD4+ T cells from PBMCs. The receptors originated from a human donor with Susac syndrome. CDR3s include the opening cysteine and the closing phenylalanine or tryptophan. The D gene is left open where the match is weak. Rows may omit the clone size; those that give it use once, few, many or a size class.

clone_size: .; j_call: TRBJ2-2; d_call: .; v_call: TRBV12-3/TRBV12-4; cdr3_aa: CASSLLGLGELFF; cdr3_nt: TGTGCCAGCAGTTTGTTGGGGCTTGGGGAGCTGTTTTTT
clone_size: .; j_call: TRBJ2-7; d_call: TRBD2; v_call: TRBV7-2; cdr3_aa: CASSPGTSSFYEQYF; cdr3_nt: TGTGCCAGCAGCCCCGGGACTAGCTCTTTCTACGAGCAGTACTTC
clone_size: .; j_call: TRBJ2-3; d_call: .; v_call: TRBV25-1; cdr3_aa: CASSGDTDTQYF; cdr3_nt: TGTGCCAGCAGTGGGGACACAGATACGCAGTATTTT
clone_size: .; j_call: TRBJ1-4; d_call: .; v_call: TRBV30; cdr3_aa: CAWTLPGGGEKLFF; cdr3_nt: TGTGCCTGGACCCTACCGGGGGGGGGTGAAAAACTGTTTTTT
clone_size: .; j_call: TRBJ1-5; d_call: .; v_call: TRBV6-1; cdr3_aa: CASSESQSNQPQHF; cdr3_nt: TGTGCCAGCAGTGAAAGTCAGAGCAATCAGCCCCAGCATTTT
clone_size: .; j_call: TRBJ2-1; d_call: .; v_call: TRBV29-1; cdr3_aa: CSAADGAGTYNEQFF; cdr3_nt: TGCAGCGCTGCGGACGGAGCCGGGACCTACAATGAGCAGTTCTTC
clone_size: .; j_call: TRBJ2-5; d_call: .; v_call: TRBV20-1; cdr3_aa: CSARDRGTQYF; cdr3_nt: TGCAGTGCTAGAGATCGTGGGACCCAGTACTTC
clone_size: few; j_call: TRBJ2-7; d_call: TRBD2; v_call: TRBV29-1; cdr3_aa: CSVEAGGPSYEQYF; cdr3_nt: TGCAGCGTTGAAGCGGGAGGGCCGTCCTACGAGCAGTACTTC
clone_size: .; j_call: TRBJ2-3; d_call: TRBD1; v_call: TRBV9; cdr3_aa: CASSVGQSTDTQYF; cdr3_nt: TGTGCCAGCAGCGTGGGACAGTCCACAGATACGCAGTATTTT
clone_size: once; j_call: TRBJ2-3; d_call: TRBD2; v_call: TRBV20-1; cdr3_aa: CSAGPLSGRDTQYF; cdr3_nt: TGCAGTGCTGGGCCATTGAGCGGGAGAGATACGCAGTATTTT
clone_size: .; j_call: TRBJ2-5; d_call: .; v_call: TRBV5-1; cdr3_aa: CASSNPTGQQETQYF; cdr3_nt: TGCGCCAGCAGCAACCCAACAGGGCAGCAAGAGACCCAGTACTTC
clone_size: .; j_call: TRBJ2-1; d_call: TRBD2; v_call: TRBV20-1; cdr3_aa: CSARDVLAGGQEQFF; cdr3_nt: TGCAGTGCTAGGGATGTACTAGCGGGGGGACAGGAGCAGTTCTTC
clone_size: .; j_call: TRBJ2-7; d_call: TRBD2; v_call: TRBV20-1; cdr3_aa: CSASQRLAGTYEQYF; cdr3_nt: TGCAGTGCTAGTCAACGACTAGCGGGCACATACGAGCAGTACTTC
clone_size: few; j_call: TRBJ2-3; d_call: .; v_call: TRBV6-6; cdr3_aa: CASRRNSAQYF; cdr3_nt: TGTGCCAGCAGGCGAAACTCTGCGCAGTATTTT
clone_size: .; j_call: TRBJ2-3; d_call: TRBD2; v_call: TRBV24-1; cdr3_aa: CATSDPAGDGPTDTQYF; cdr3_nt: TGTGCCACCAGTGATCCGGCGGGGGACGGACCCACAGATACGCAGTATTTT
clone_size: .; j_call: TRBJ1-1; d_call: .; v_call: TRBV4-1; cdr3_aa: CASSQTGAEAFF; cdr3_nt: TGCGCCAGCAGCCAAACCGGGGCCGAAGCTTTCTTT